The 3 T cell receptor beta chains given below trace back to one sample, sequenced in a study of T-cell memory formation after mild COVID-19 (dated by TCRdb to about 2021). The library was generated by 5' RACE. The instrument given in TCRdb is Illumina NovaSeq 6000. In TCRdb, the public reads were trimmed at Q25 with fastp and aligned with MiXCR, with productive beta chains retained. Under each unique CDR3 protein, matching rows form one entry showing the most common genes and DNA. The sample table holds 150,000 or so distinct CDR3 sequences, of which roughly 30% were seen once. In total, the top ten clones hold 12% of the sample. Input material: PBMCs or a T cell subset sorted from them (not recorded which). These receptor sequences come from an adult woman who had mild COVID-19 (a few samples of this study predate the infection). The sample titles of this study are shuffled in the database, so cell type and time point are left out; the donor was told from shared clones.

CDR3 DNA: TGTGCCAGCAGCCATACCGGGACAGCCAACTACGAGCAGTACTTC. Protein: CASSHTGTANYEQYF. This sequence joins TRBV7-2 and TRBJ2-7, with TRBD1 identical over 7 bases. The CDR3 has 15 amino acids. CDR1 and CDR2 (germline): SGHTA, FQGNSA. V shed 5 bases, J shed 3 bases, and the junction held 10 bases outside the gene matches.

The chain joins TRBV5-1 to TRBJ1-1, with a tentative D call TRBD1 (5 bases). Germline-derived CDR1 and CDR2 are SGHRS and YFSETQ. Trimming took 2 bases from V and 3 from J, leaving 8 bases between them. The CDR3 is made up of 13 amino acids. CDR3 nucleotides: TGCGCCAGCAGCTTTGACAGAGACACTGAAGCTTTCTTT. Its protein is CASSFDRDTEAFF.

This sequence joins TRBV4-1 and TRBJ2-3; TRBD2 is a possible D gene (6 bases). Deletions cut 4 bases from V and 1 base from J, with 21 bases between. This CDR3 contains 18 residues. Germline values: CDR1 MGHRA, CDR2 YSYEKL. This CDR3 is CASSRPGTGPWGTDTQYF. CDR3 DNA: TGCGCCAGCAGCCGTCCCGGGACTGGTCCCTGGGGCACAGATACGCAGTATTTT.